The T cell receptor (beta chain) under discussion was sequenced for a study of Graves' ophthalmopathy and Graves' hyperthyroidism. For the study at large: Calling hyperthyroidism stable required that no ophthalmopathy show up within 18 months of follow-up. Study results and caveats: Among thyroid clonotypes expanded above 0.001 frequency, most also appeared in blood.

The CDR3 consists of 14 residues. Trimming cost V 2 bases and J 4 bases, with 6 bases left between them. CDR1 and CDR2 (germline): WSHSY, SAAADI. A word on this clonotype: Its matching antigen is unknown.

As the template, RNA transcripts were used to amplify TCR beta CDR3 regions. RT-PCR was first run with HTBI primers, then multiplex PCR in a second round. A single record per CDR3 protein comes from TCRdb applying MiXCR to the multiplex PCR reads. The table has some 1.1 million distinct CDR3 sequences, about 40% seen once. V and J are TRBV10-2 and TRBJ1-6; D ambiguous. The sequencing sample was made of peripheral blood or thyroid tissue (not recorded which). The source is an adult man with Graves' hyperthyroidism. The DNA for the CDR3 is TGCGCCAGCAGTGAGGGGAAGTATAATTCACCCCTCCACTTT. This encodes CASSEGKYNSPLHF.